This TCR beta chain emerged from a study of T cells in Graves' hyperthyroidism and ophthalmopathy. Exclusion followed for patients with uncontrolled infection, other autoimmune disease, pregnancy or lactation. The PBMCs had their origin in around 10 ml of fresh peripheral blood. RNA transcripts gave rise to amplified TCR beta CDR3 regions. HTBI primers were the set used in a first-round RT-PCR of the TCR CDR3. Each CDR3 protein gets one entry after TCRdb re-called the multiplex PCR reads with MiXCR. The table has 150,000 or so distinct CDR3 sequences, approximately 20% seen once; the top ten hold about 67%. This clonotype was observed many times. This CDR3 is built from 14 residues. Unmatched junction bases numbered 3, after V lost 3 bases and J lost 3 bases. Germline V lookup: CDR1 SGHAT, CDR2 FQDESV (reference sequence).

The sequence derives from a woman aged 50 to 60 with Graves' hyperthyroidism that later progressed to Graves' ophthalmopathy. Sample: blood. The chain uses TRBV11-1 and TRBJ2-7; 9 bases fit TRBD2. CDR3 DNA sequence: TGTGCCAGCAGCTTGGGACTAGCTGTCTACGAGCAGTACTTC. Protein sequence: CASSLGLAVYEQYF.